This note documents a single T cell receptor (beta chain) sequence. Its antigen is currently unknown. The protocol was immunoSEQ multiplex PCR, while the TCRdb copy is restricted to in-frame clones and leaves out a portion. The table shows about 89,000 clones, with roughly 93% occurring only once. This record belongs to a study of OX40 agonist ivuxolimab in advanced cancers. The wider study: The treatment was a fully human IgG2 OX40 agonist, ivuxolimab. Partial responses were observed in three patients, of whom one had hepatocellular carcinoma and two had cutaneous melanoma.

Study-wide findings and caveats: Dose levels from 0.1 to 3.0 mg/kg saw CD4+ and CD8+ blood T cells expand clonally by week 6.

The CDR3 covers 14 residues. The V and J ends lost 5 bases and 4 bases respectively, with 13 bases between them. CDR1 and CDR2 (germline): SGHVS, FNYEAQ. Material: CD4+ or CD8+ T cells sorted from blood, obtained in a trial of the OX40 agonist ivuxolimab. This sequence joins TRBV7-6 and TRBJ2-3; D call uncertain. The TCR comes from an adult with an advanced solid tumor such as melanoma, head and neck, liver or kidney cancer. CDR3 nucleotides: TGTGCCAGCAGCCCCCGCCTCCCCCCAGATACGCAGTATTTT. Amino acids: CASSPRLPPDTQYF.